This T cell receptor beta chain was captured by sequencing in a study of Ad26.COV2.S vaccination and SARS-CoV-2 variants. Turning to the study itself: The COV1001 Ad26.COV2.S trial arm included the donor. General study findings and limits: Substantial breadth was reported for post-vaccination spike-specific CD8+ and CD4+ T cells.

Treatment in this sample: roughly 19 received Ad26.COV2.S at low or high dose, single or two shots; roughly 5 received placebo; per-sample allocation not given. Collection of the samples took place on day 63 after the first injection of vaccine or placebo. Measured with immunoSEQ multiplex PCR; TCRdb has only the in-frame clones, and not every one. The sample has fewer than 600,000 clones, approximately 90% seen once. With respect to this clone: The antigen is not known.

V dropped 5 bases and J dropped 2 bases, with 13 bases sitting between them. Looked up from germline, CDR1 is MDHEN and CDR2 is SYDVKM. The CDR3 has 14 amino acids. This chain links TRBV28 with TRBJ2-7, with D unresolved. The source is a person between 18 and 59 years old who received the Ad26.COV2.S COVID-19 vaccine or a placebo. The specimen comprised peripheral blood, sampled in a trial of Ad26.COV2.S vaccine versus placebo. Here the CDR3 reads CASSPPRWTYEQYF. The CDR3 DNA sequence: TGTGCCAGCAGTCCCCCTAGGTGGACCTACGAGCAGTACTTC.